The clone carrying this T cell receptor (beta chain) appeared many times. Its target is not known. Diagnostic decisions used clinical symptoms, serum thyroxine and TRAb, thyroid ultrasound and orbital computed tomography. The authors took PBMCs from roughly 9.5 ml fresh peripheral blood. The sample is drawn from a study of T cells in Graves' hyperthyroidism and ophthalmopathy. Findings and caveats of the study: Model output signaled ophthalmopathy a median approximately 6.2 months ahead of onset.

Germline V lookup: CDR1 SGHRS, CDR2 YFSETQ. The CDR3 is 18 residues long. Trimming cost V 3 bases and J 6 bases; bases outside gene matches: 15. Template material for amplifying TCR beta CDR3 regions consisted of RNA transcripts. An initial round of RT-PCR targeting the TCR CDR3 relied on the HTBI primer set. TCRdb independently ran MiXCR on the multiplex PCR reads; one entry per CDR3 protein. The data contain about 640,000 distinct CDR3 sequences, roughly 14% of them singletons. Sequenced: blood. This sequence was found in a woman in her forties or fifties with Graves' ophthalmopathy. The chain is built from TRBV5-1 and TRBJ2-2, with TRBD1 matching 9 bases. The chain's CDR3 is CASSSGTGSRFNAGELFF. DNA of the CDR3: TGCGCCAGCAGCTCCGGGACAGGGAGTCGTTTTAACGCCGGGGAGCTGTTTTTT.